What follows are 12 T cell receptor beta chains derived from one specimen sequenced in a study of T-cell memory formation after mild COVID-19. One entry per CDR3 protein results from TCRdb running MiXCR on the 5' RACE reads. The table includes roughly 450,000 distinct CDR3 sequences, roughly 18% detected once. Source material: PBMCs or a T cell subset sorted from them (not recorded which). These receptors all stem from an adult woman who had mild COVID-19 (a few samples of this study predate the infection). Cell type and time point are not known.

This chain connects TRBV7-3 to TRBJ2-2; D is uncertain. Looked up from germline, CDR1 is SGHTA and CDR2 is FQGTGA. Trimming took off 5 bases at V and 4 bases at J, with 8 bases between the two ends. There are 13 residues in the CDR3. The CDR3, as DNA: TGTGCCAGCAGCGGGTCAGTCACCGGGGAGCTGTTTTTT. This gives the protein CASSGSVTGELFF. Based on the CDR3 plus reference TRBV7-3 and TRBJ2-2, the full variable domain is GAGVSQTPSNKVTEKGKYVELRCDPISGHTALYWYRQSLGQGPEFLIYFQGTGAADDSGLPNDRFFAVRPEGSVSTLKIQRTERGDSAVYLCASSGSVTGELFFGEGSRLTVL.

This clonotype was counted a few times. The CDR3 protein is CASSAPMGGPTEAFF. CDR3 sequence (DNA): TGTGCCAGCAGCGCCCCGATGGGGGGACCCACTGAAGCTTTCTTT. This chain links TRBV7-2 with TRBJ1-1, with a tentative D call TRBD1 (5 bases). The CDR3 covers 15 residues. The germline gives CDR1 SGHTA, CDR2 FQGNSA. Trimming took off 5 bases at V and 4 bases at J, with 17 bases between the two ends.

The chain's CDR3 is CASSRTSGFADTQYF. Here the CDR3 DNA reads TGTGCCAGCAGTCGGACTAGCGGGTTCGCAGATACGCAGTATTTT. The J gene is TRBJ2-3, the V gene TRBV7-9, with 11 bases identical to TRBD2. This CDR3 is 15 amino acids long. Unmatched junction bases numbered 6, after V lost 6 bases and J lost 4 bases. Germline loops: CDR1 SEHNR, CDR2 FQNEAQ (reference sequence).

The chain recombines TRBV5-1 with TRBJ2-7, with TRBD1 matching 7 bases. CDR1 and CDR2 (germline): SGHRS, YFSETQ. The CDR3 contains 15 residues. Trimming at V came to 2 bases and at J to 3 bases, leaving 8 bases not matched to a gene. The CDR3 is CASSFEGALLYEQYF. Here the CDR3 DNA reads TGCGCCAGCAGCTTTGAGGGGGCCCTTCTCTACGAGCAGTACTTC.

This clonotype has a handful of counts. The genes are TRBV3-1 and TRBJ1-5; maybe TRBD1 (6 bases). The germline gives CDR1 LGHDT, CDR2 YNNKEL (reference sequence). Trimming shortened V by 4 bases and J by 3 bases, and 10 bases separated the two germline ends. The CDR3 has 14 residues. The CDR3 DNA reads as TGTGCCAGCAGCCCGCAGGGGACCAATCAGCCCCAGCATTTT. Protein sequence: CASSPQGTNQPQHF.

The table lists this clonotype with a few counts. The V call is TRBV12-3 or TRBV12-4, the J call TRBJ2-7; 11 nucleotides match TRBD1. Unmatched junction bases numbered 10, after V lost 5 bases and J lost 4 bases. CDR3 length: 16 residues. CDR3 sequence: CASSRYGTGGSYEQYF. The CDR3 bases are TGTGCCAGCAGTCGATACGGGACAGGGGGTTCTTACGAGCAGTACTTC.

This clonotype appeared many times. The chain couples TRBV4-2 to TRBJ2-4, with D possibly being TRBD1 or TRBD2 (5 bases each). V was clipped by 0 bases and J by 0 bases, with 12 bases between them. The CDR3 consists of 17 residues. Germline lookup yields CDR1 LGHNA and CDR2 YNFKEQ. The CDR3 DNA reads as TGTGCCAGCAGCCAAGATGGGGACGCTAAAGCCAAAAACATTCAGTACTTC. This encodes CASSQDGDAKAKNIQYF.

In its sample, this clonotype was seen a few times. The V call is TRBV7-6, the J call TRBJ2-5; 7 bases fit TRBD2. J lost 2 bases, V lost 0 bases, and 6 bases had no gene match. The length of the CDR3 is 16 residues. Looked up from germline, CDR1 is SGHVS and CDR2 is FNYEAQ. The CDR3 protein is CASSLAPAGIQETQYF. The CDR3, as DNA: TGTGCCAGCAGCTTAGCGCCAGCGGGGATACAAGAGACCCAGTACTTC.

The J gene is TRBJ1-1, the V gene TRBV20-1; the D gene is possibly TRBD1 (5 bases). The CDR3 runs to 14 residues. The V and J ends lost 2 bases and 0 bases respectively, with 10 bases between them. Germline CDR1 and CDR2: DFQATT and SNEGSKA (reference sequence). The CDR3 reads CSARSHRLNTEAFF. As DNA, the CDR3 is TGCAGTGCTAGAAGCCACAGGTTGAACACTGAAGCTTTCTTT.

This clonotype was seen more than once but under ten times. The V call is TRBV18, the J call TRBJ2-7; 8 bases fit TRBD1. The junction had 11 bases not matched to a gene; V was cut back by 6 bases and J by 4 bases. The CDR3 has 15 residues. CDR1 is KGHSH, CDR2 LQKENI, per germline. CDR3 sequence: CASSQGARDGYEQYF. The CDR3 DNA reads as TGTGCCAGCTCGCAGGGGGCACGGGACGGATACGAGCAGTACTTC. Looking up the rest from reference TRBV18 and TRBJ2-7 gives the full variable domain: NAGVMQNPRHLVRRRGQEARLRCSPMKGHSHVYWYRQLPEEGLKFMVYLQKENIIDESGMPKERFSAEFPKEGPSILRIQQVVRGDSAAYFCASSQGARDGYEQYFGPGTRLTVT.

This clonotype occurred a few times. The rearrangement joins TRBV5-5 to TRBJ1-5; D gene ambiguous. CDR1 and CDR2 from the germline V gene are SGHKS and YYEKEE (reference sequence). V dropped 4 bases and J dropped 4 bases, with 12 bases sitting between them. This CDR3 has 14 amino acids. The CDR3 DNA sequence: TGTGCCAGCAGCGTGGGGAGCCTAAATCAGCCCCAGCATTTT. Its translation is CASSVGSLNQPQHF. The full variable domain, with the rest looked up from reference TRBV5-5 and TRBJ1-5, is DAGVTQSPTHLIKTRGQQVTLRCSPISGHKSVSWYQQVLGQGPQFIFQYYEKEERGRGNFPDRFSARQFPNYSSELNVNALLLGDSALYLCASSVGSLNQPQHFGDGTRLSIL.

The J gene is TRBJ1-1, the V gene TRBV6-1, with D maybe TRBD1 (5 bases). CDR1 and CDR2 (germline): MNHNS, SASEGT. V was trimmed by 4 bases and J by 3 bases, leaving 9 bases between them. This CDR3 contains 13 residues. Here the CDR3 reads CASSGGGHTEAFF. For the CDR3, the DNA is TGTGCCAGCAGTGGGGGGGGACACACTGAAGCTTTCTTT.